This paragraph covers one T cell receptor beta chain sequence. Its antigen is unidentified. The CDR3 loop spans 13 amino acids. The entry originates in a study of CXCR3-negative and CXCR3-positive naive CD8 T cells. General study results and limits: Against CXCR3-negative naive cells, CXCR3-positive naive cells showed more hydrophobic TRB CDR3s.

cDNA libraries for TRB were generated by 5' RACE incorporating UMI labels. TCRdb reanalyzed the 5' RACE reads, giving one entry per CDR3 protein sequence and no DNA. The repertoire shows about 98,000 distinct CDR3 sequences; the top ten hold less than 1%. Sorting yielded triplicates of around 300,000 cells for each CD8+ T cell subset. The TCR originated in a human donor in good health. Some clones in this sample may be carry-over from other donors' samples. The sample comprised naive CXCR3+ CD8+ T cells from blood. Subset meaning: CD45RO-CCR7+CD27+CD95- naive CD8+ T cells expressing CXCR3 (TNR3+). This chain uses TRBV12-3 or TRBV12-4 with TRBJ2-1; the TCRdb call, TRBD2, lacks DNA for checking. The CDR3 is CASIGGNYNEQFF.